Below are 17 T cell receptor beta chains sequenced from a single sample in a study of blood T cell repertoires in COVID-19. Measured with immunoSEQ multiplex PCR; TCRdb has only the in-frame clones, and not every one. Of 200,000 to 250,000 clones listed, just under 85% are singletons. Sequencing was carried out using PBMCs or T cells enriched from blood (not recorded which). These receptors were collected from a man in his forties who had recovered from COVID-19.

The chain joins TRBV7-2 to TRBJ2-2; 7 bases align to TRBD1. Germline loops: CDR1 SGHTA, CDR2 FQGNSA. V trimming: 5 bases; J trimming: 6 bases; junction bases outside the gene matches: 9. This CDR3 spans 15 amino acids. In DNA form, the CDR3 reads TGTGCCAGCAGCACGACAGGGCGTCGTGCCGGGGAGCTGTTTTTT. Its protein is CASSTTGRRAGELFF.

This clone was recorded only once. The chain uses TRBV19 and TRBJ2-7, with D possibly being TRBD2 (6 bases). Germline lookup yields CDR1 LNHDA and CDR2 SQIVND (reference sequence). Trimming shortened V by 2 bases and J by 6 bases, and 17 bases separated the two germline ends. This CDR3 is 15 amino acids long. For the CDR3, the DNA is TGTGCCAGTAGTATAACGGGGGACGCCTCGGGCGAGCAGTACTTC. Translating gives CASSITGDASGEQYF.

This clone occurred once. V gene TRBV9 combines with J gene TRBJ1-6, with D possibly TRBD1 on 6 matching bases. The length of the CDR3 is 15 residues. CDR1 SGDLS and CDR2 YYNGEE come from the germline V gene. V was trimmed by 0 bases and J by 7 bases, leaving 11 bases between them. Here the CDR3 DNA reads TGTGCCAGCAGCGTAGGGGGGCAGGGAAATTCACCCCTCCACTTT. This translates into CASSVGGQGNSPLHF. The full variable domain, with the rest looked up from reference TRBV9 and TRBJ1-6, is DSGVTQTPKHLITATGQRVTLRCSPRSGDLSVYWYQQSLDQGLQFLIQYYNGEERAKGNILERFSAQQFPDLHSELNLSSLELGDSALYFCASSVGGQGNSPLHFGNGTRLTVT.

The V call is TRBV10-3, the J call TRBJ2-7, with TRBD2 matching over 9 bases. This CDR3 has 16 amino acids. V shed 0 bases, J shed 4 bases, and the junction held 7 bases outside the gene matches. Germline V gene sequence: CDR1 ENHRY, CDR2 SYGVKD. The CDR3 DNA sequence: TGTGCCATCAGTGAGTCGATGGCGGGAGGGTTTTACGAGCAGTACTTC. Protein product: CAISESMAGGFYEQYF.

The genes are TRBV4-3 and TRBJ1-2; tentative D call: TRBD1 (6 bases). Per the germline V gene, CDR1 is LGHNA and CDR2 is YSLEER. This CDR3 region has 18 residues. V lost 2 bases to trimming and J lost 0 bases, with 19 bases between them. The CDR3: CASSQLSFTGQSNYGYTF. CDR3 DNA: TGCGCCAGCAGCCAATTATCCTTCACTGGACAGTCTAACTATGGCTACACCTTC.

CDR3 sequence reads: CASSFGVWAFF. The CDR3 DNA follows: TGTGCCAGCAGCTTCGGGGTATGGGCTTTCTTT. This chain links TRBV11-2 with TRBJ1-1; D unclear. The CDR3 loop spans 11 amino acids. Trimming took 3 bases from V and 11 from J, leaving 10 bases between them. The V gene's germline CDR1 is SGHAT and CDR2 FQNNGV.

The chain combines TRBV11-3 with TRBJ1-1; no clear D. Germline loops: CDR1 SGHNT, CDR2 YENEEA. V lost 8 bases to trimming and J lost 1 base, with 11 bases between them. The CDR3 consists of 13 residues. CDR3 nucleotide sequence: TGTGCCAGCCAGGCGGGGAAGAACACTGAAGCTTTCTTT. Translated: CASQAGKNTEAFF.

The rearrangement joins TRBV5-1 to TRBJ1-6; D is possibly TRBD1 (5 bases). This CDR3 has 15 residues. Germline CDR1 is SGHRS and CDR2 is YFSETQ. V lost 0 bases and J 7 bases, leaving 11 bases between the germline ends. CDR3 in amino acids: CASSLDDSRNSPLHF. The CDR3 nucleotides read TGCGCCAGCAGCTTGGACGACAGTCGAAATTCACCCCTCCACTTT.

This chain joins TRBV3-1 (or the pseudogene TRBV3-2) and TRBJ2-7, with D unresolved. The CDR3 runs 11 residues. Germline V gene data show CDR1 as LGHDT and CDR2 as YNNKEL (reference sequence). The V and J ends lost 6 bases and 5 bases respectively, with 8 bases between them. The CDR3 sequence: CASSLRDEQYF. Here the CDR3 DNA reads TGTGCCAGCAGTCTCCGTGACGAGCAGTACTTC.

This clone appeared a few times. V gene TRBV18 combines with J gene TRBJ2-7; TRBD2 aligns across 14 bases. The CDR3 has 15 amino acids. The V gene end was trimmed by 5 bases and the J gene end by 7 bases; junction bases not matched to a gene: 7. Germline lookup yields CDR1 KGHSH and CDR2 LQKENI. CDR3 in amino acids: CASSSGTSGSSEQYF. The CDR3 DNA reads as TGTGCCAGCTCATCCGGGACTAGCGGGAGCAGTGAGCAGTACTTC.

The chain links TRBV5-1 to TRBJ2-5; D not certain. V lost 4 bases and J 5 bases, leaving 6 bases between the germline ends. Germline V gene lookup returns CDR1 SGHRS and CDR2 YFSETQ. This CDR3 contains 11 residues. CDR3 nucleotides: TGCGCCAGCAGCCAACACGAGACCCAGTACTTC. This gives the protein CASSQHETQYF.

V is TRBV28 and J is TRBJ1-2; no reliable D call. V lost 2 bases and J 4 bases, leaving 11 bases between the germline ends. CDR3 size: 14 residues. Germline V gene lookup returns CDR1 MDHEN and CDR2 SYDVKM. The CDR3 sequence: CASSLGRAGYGYTF. The CDR3 coding sequence is TGTGCCAGCAGTTTAGGGCGTGCCGGCTATGGCTACACCTTC.

Only one count was recorded for this clone. The chain employs TRBV28 and TRBJ1-2, with 8 bases identical to TRBD1. The length of the CDR3 is 19 residues. Germline V gene sequence: CDR1 MDHEN, CDR2 SYDVKM. The V gene end was trimmed by 6 bases and the J gene end by 5 bases; junction bases not matched to a gene: 23. Written as DNA, the CDR3 is TGTGCCAGCAGATCTATACGGACAGGGAAGGGAATCCCAAGGTATGGCTACACCTTC. This codes for CASRSIRTGKGIPRYGYTF.

This clone occurred once. The chain uses TRBV3-1 (or the pseudogene TRBV3-2) and TRBJ2-7; TRBD2 aligns across 7 bases. Trimming cost V 2 bases and J 3 bases; bases outside gene matches: 1. The CDR3 is 13 residues long. Germline CDR1 is LGHDT and CDR2 is YNNKEL (reference sequence). In nucleotides, the CDR3 is TGTGCCAGCAGCCAACCGGGGGGCTACGAGCAGTACTTC. Translated: CASSQPGGYEQYF.

This clone has only one observation. The chain uses TRBV7-6 and TRBJ2-1; D might be TRBD2 (6 bases). The CDR3 is 14 amino acids. Germline values: CDR1 SGHVS, CDR2 FNYEAQ. V was pared by 5 bases and J by 5 bases, with 13 bases between. The CDR3 spells CASSRRGLDNEQFF. The CDR3 DNA reads as TGTGCCAGCAGCCGCCGGGGGTTAGACAATGAGCAGTTCTTC.

The chain combines TRBV18 with TRBJ2-7; D not certain. This CDR3 region has 13 residues. The germline V gene has CDR1 KGHSH and CDR2 LQKENI. V was cut by 6 bases and J by 0 bases, with 9 bases left in between. CDR3 nucleotides: TGTGCCAGCTCGGCAGGCCGCTCCTACGAGCAGTACTTC. Translated: CASSAGRSYEQYF. Variable domain in full (rest from reference TRBV18 and TRBJ2-7): NAGVMQNPRHLVRRRGQEARLRCSPMKGHSHVYWYRQLPEEGLKFMVYLQKENIIDESGMPKERFSAEFPKEGPSILRIQQVVRGDSAAYFCASSAGRSYEQYFGPGTRLTVT.

The chain couples TRBV7-9 to TRBJ1-5; 7 nucleotides line up with TRBD1. The CDR3 length is 15 residues. Germline lookup yields CDR1 SEHNR and CDR2 FQNEAQ (reference sequence). V was pared by 10 bases and J by 3 bases, with 12 bases of the junction left unmatched. The CDR3 nucleotides read TGTGCCACCGCCGGGACAGACACGTCCAATCAGCCCCAGCATTTT. As protein: CATAGTDTSNQPQHF. Combining the CDR3 with reference TRBV7-9 and TRBJ1-5 gives the whole variable domain DTGVSQNPRHKITKRGQNVTFRCDPISEHNRLYWYRQTLGQGPEFLTYFQNEAQLEKSRLLSDRFSAERPKGSFSTLEIQRTEQGDSAMYLCATAGTDTSNQPQHFGDGTRLSIL.